A single sample is the source of the 29 T cell receptor beta chains below, sequenced in a study of CD8+ T cells in alopecia areata (dated by TCRdb to 2017 to 2018). Libraries were made using the immunoSEQ multiplex PCR assay. RNA was extracted from all samples and reverse transcribed into cDNA as template for TCR sequencing. Drawn from immuneACCESS, this table holds only the in-frame rearrangements with V and J called that TCRdb kept. Clones are partly lost; checked studies trace under half to an unresolved V gene and leave the rest unexplained. The sample profile shows about 180,000 clones; 40% to 65% of them were found once. The ten top clones hold less than 14% of the sample. The meaning of the sample's time point label: 24 weeks on oral tofacitinib. The intended sense of this specimen's treatment or condition label: oral pan-JAK inhibitor, 5-10 mg twice daily. The sample here was CD8+ T cells sorted from blood, taken at week 24, from a patient treated with tofacitinib. Every receptor here comes from a human donor with alopecia areata.

This chain links TRBV29-1 with TRBJ1-2, with a possible D match to TRBD1 (5 bases). The CDR3 extends over 13 amino acids. Germline loops: CDR1 SQVTM, CDR2 ANQGSEA. Trimming shortened V by 0 bases and J by 5 bases, and 10 bases separated the two germline ends. The CDR3 reads CSVEDLTDYGYTF. The CDR3 nucleotides are TGCAGCGTTGAAGATCTGACAGATTATGGCTACACCTTC.

This clone was seen a handful of times. The V and J genes are TRBV27 and TRBJ2-1; 8 bases are shared with TRBD2. V shed 4 bases, J shed 2 bases, and the junction held 4 bases outside the gene matches. The CDR3 runs 15 residues. Germline CDR1 reads MNHEY; CDR2 reads SMNVEV (reference sequence). CDR3 sequence (DNA): TGTGCCAGCAGTTCTACCGGGGGGGCCTACAATGAGCAGTTCTTC. Its protein is CASSSTGGAYNEQFF.

This sequence joins TRBV25-1 and TRBJ1-6; TRBD1 matches at 7 bases. Germline CDR1 is MGHDK and CDR2 is SYGVNS. The V and J ends lost 3 bases and 7 bases, in that order; junction bases with no gene match: 6. The CDR3 length is 15 residues. CDR3 amino acids: CASSDVGQKNSPLHF. The CDR3 DNA reads TGTGCCAGCAGTGACGTGGGACAGAAAAATTCACCCCTCCACTTT. Drawing the rest from reference TRBV25-1 and TRBJ1-6, the complete variable domain is EADIYQTPRYLVIGTGKKITLECSQTMGHDKMYWYQQDPGMELHLIHYSYGVNSTEKGDLSSESTVSRIRTEHFPLTLESARPSHTSQYLCASSDVGQKNSPLHFGNGTRLTVT.

The chain carries TRBV27 and TRBJ2-7; D is unresolved. From germline, CDR1 is MNHEY and CDR2 SMNVEV (reference sequence). CDR3 size: 11 residues. V lost 4 bases and J lost 3, with 4 bases in between. In DNA form, the CDR3 reads TGTGCCAGCAGTTCAAACTACGAGCAGTACTTC. It translates to CASSSNYEQYF.

This clone occurred once. This chain joins TRBV7-2 and TRBJ2-1; TRBD2 matches 14 bases. The J segment lost 5 bases and the V segment lost 5 bases, leaving 8 bases of the junction unmatched. Looked up from germline, CDR1 is SGHTA and CDR2 is FQGNSA. The CDR3 totals 17 residues. The CDR3 protein is CASSNGLAGGPNNEQFF. CDR3 DNA: TGTGCCAGCAGCAACGGACTAGCGGGGGGCCCGAACAATGAGCAGTTCTTC.

This sequence joins TRBV19 and TRBJ1-5, with TRBD1 matching 11 bases. The CDR3 loop spans 15 amino acids. Germline CDR1 is LNHDA and CDR2 is SQIVND (reference sequence). J gave up 5 bases and V 5 bases, and 5 bases lay outside the gene matches. CDR3 in amino acids: CASSPGQGAYQPQHF. The CDR3 bases are TGTGCCAGTAGTCCCGGACAGGGGGCCTATCAGCCCCAGCATTTT.

The J gene is TRBJ2-3, the V gene TRBV4-3, with a tentative D call TRBD2 (6 bases). The CDR3 is made up of 16 amino acids. Germline loops: CDR1 LGHNA, CDR2 YSLEER. Trimming took 1 base from V and 4 from J, leaving 15 bases between them. The CDR3: CASSQGSAGRPDTQYF. The DNA of the CDR3 is TGCGCCAGCAGCCAAGGGAGTGCGGGGCGCCCAGATACGCAGTATTTT.

The chain has TRBV29-1 and TRBJ2-3; the match to TRBD2 covers 7 bases. J lost 1 base, V lost 4 bases, and 11 bases had no gene match. The V gene's germline CDR1 is SQVTM and CDR2 ANQGSEA. CDR3 length: 16 amino acids. CDR3 nucleotide sequence: TGCAGCGTTGCCGGGACTAACGTCCTCGGCACAGATACGCAGTATTTT. Translation gives CSVAGTNVLGTDTQYF.

The chain couples TRBV27 to TRBJ2-1; unclear D gene. Germline CDR1 and CDR2: MNHEY and SMNVEV (reference sequence). This CDR3 is 12 amino acids long. Trimming shortened V by 4 bases and J by 6 bases, and 7 bases separated the two germline ends. CDR3 sequence reads: CASSYSSNEQFF. CDR3 nucleotides: TGTGCCAGCAGTTACTCTAGCAATGAGCAGTTCTTC.

The J gene is TRBJ1-1, the V gene TRBV29-1; the D is unclear. Between the trimmed V and J ends, which lost 7 bases and 1 base, there was a span of 10 bases. Germline V gene sequence: CDR1 SQVTM, CDR2 ANQGSEA. This CDR3 has 12 residues. The DNA of the CDR3 is TGCAGCGACGGGGAACCGAACACTGAAGCTTTCTTT. Translated, it gives CSDGEPNTEAFF.

The chain recombines TRBV29-1 with TRBJ2-5; 9 positions match TRBD1. V trimming: 6 bases; J trimming: 5 bases; junction bases outside the gene matches: 10. The CDR3 contains 14 residues. Germline loops: CDR1 SQVTM, CDR2 ANQGSEA. CDR3 protein: CSVADRGIGETQYF. The CDR3 DNA follows: TGCAGCGTAGCGGACAGGGGAATAGGGGAGACCCAGTACTTC.

V and J are TRBV29-1 and TRBJ2-7; 7 bases match TRBD1. Germline-derived CDR1 and CDR2 are SQVTM and ANQGSEA. V was pared by 6 bases and J by 4 bases, with 9 bases of the junction left unmatched. The CDR3 runs 13 residues. The CDR3, as DNA: TGCAGCGTACAACAGGGGTCTACTTACGAGCAGTACTTC. Its protein is CSVQQGSTYEQYF.

The V and J genes are TRBV7-8 and TRBJ2-7; no clear D gene. The CDR3 totals 14 residues. CDR1 is SGHVS and CDR2 is FQNEAQ in the germline V gene. Trimming stripped 1 base from V and 3 bases from J, with 10 bases between. The CDR3 sequence: CASSLVPERYEQYF. The CDR3 nucleotides are TGTGCCAGCAGCTTAGTGCCGGAACGCTACGAGCAGTACTTC.

V is TRBV30 and J is TRBJ2-2; D is ambiguous. This CDR3 is built from 11 residues. Trimming pared 3 bases from V and 5 bases from J, leaving 4 bases between. Germline CDR1 GTSNPN, CDR2 SVGIG (reference sequence). CDR3: CAWRETGELFF. DNA for the CDR3: TGTGCCTGGAGAGAGACCGGGGAGCTGTTTTTT.

The rearrangement links TRBV30 to TRBJ2-7; TRBD1 or TRBD2 may be the D gene (5 bases each). The V end was cut by 5 bases, the J end by 1 base, with 15 bases between. Germline V lookup: CDR1 GTSNPN, CDR2 SVGIG (reference sequence). This CDR3 contains 14 residues. CDR3 DNA: TGTGCCTGGGCTACAGCGGCAGGGTCCTACGAGCAGTACTTC. Amino acid sequence: CAWATAAGSYEQYF.

This clone was observed a few times. The J gene is TRBJ1-1, the V gene TRBV19, with 10 bases that match TRBD1. The germline V gene has CDR1 LNHDA and CDR2 SQIVND (reference sequence). V lost 5 bases and J lost 4; bases outside the gene matches: 7. The CDR3 has 15 amino acids. This CDR3 reads CASSPPGQGPTEAFF. In DNA form, the CDR3 reads TGTGCCAGTAGTCCCCCGGGACAGGGGCCCACTGAAGCTTTCTTT.

This clone was seen once. This chain uses TRBV6-1 with TRBJ1-5; D is possibly TRBD1 (6 bases). V dropped 6 bases and J dropped 3 bases, with 15 bases sitting between them. CDR3 size: 15 residues. The germline V gene has CDR1 MNHNS and CDR2 SASEGT. The CDR3 region has the DNA TGTGCCAGCAGGTTCAGGACAGATAACAATCAGCCCCAGCATTTT. Translation: CASRFRTDNNQPQHF.

This clone came up a few times. The V gene is TRBV9, the J gene TRBJ2-3; 8 nucleotides align to TRBD2. Germline V gene data show CDR1 as SGDLS and CDR2 as YYNGEE. J lost 5 bases, V lost 1 base, and 6 bases had no gene match. There are 15 residues in the CDR3. The CDR3 nucleotides are TGTGCCAGCAGCGTAAACGGGGGGGCCATAGATACGCAGTATTTT. Translating gives CASSVNGGAIDTQYF.

The V and J genes are TRBV12-5 and TRBJ1-5, with 9 bases lining up with TRBD1. The germline CDR1 and CDR2 sequences are LGHNT and FRNRAP. This CDR3 region has 19 residues. The V segment lost 0 bases and the J segment 0 bases; nucleotides outside the gene matches: 9. This CDR3 is CASGLVRTGEGTSNQPQHF. For the CDR3, the DNA is TGTGCTAGTGGTTTGGTACGGACAGGGGAGGGAACTAGCAATCAGCCCCAGCATTTT.

Comment on this clone: Other DNA sequences from this sample encode an identical CDR3 as well. V is TRBV7-9 and J is TRBJ2-7, with unresolved D. V was shortened by 3 bases and J by 2 bases, with 8 bases between the two germline ends. The CDR3 spans 13 residues. Germline values: CDR1 SEHNR, CDR2 FQNEAQ (reference sequence). The CDR3 is CASSFGGTYEQYF. The CDR3 nucleotides read TGTGCCAGCAGCTTTGGCGGAACCTACGAGCAGTACTTC.

J is TRBJ1-1 and V is TRBV27; 12 bases are a match to TRBD1. The CDR3 contains 16 residues. The germline gives CDR1 MNHEY, CDR2 SMNVEV (reference sequence). V shed 4 bases, J shed 5 bases, and the junction held 8 bases outside the gene matches. In DNA, the CDR3 is TGTGCCAGCAGTTCGGGACAGGGGGCGCGGGGGACTGAAGCTTTCTTT. It specifies CASSSGQGARGTEAFF.

This clone showed up just once. CDR3 amino acids: CASSAAGGSRNEQFF. In DNA, the CDR3 is TGTGCCAGCAGCGCTGCGGGGGGCTCGCGTAATGAGCAGTTCTTC. The chain carries TRBV9 and TRBJ2-1, with 8 nucleotides matching TRBD2. Germline trimming cut 3 bases from V and 7 bases from J; bases unmatched to any gene: 9. The CDR3 is 15 residues long. CDR1 is SGDLS, CDR2 YYNGEE, per germline.

This clone was counted a single time. V usage is TRBV29-1 and J usage is TRBJ1-2; unclear D gene. Germline loops: CDR1 SQVTM, CDR2 ANQGSEA. Trimming shortened V by 6 bases and J by 7 bases, and 12 bases separated the two germline ends. This CDR3 is 11 amino acids long. The DNA of the CDR3 is TGCAGCGTGGATGACACCCGTGGCTACACCTTC. It specifies CSVDDTRGYTF.

The chain uses TRBV7-2 and TRBJ1-1, with 7 bases aligning to TRBD1. The trim removed 8 bases at V and 3 bases at J, leaving 6 bases unmatched. Germline V gene lookup returns CDR1 SGHTA and CDR2 FQGNSA. The CDR3 sequence is 13 residues long. CDR3 sequence reads: CASPGGGDTEAFF. CDR3 DNA: TGTGCCAGCCCCGGAGGGGGCGACACTGAAGCTTTCTTT.

The chain joins TRBV27 to TRBJ1-2; D remains ambiguous. The CDR3 length is 13 residues. V was pared by 4 bases and J by 0 bases, with 6 bases between. Germline CDR1 and CDR2: MNHEY and SMNVEV (reference sequence). CDR3 nucleotide sequence: TGTGCCAGCAGTTCCGACGCTAACTATGGCTACACCTTC. It yields the protein CASSSDANYGYTF.

The gene calls are TRBV13 and TRBJ2-3; D is unclear. The CDR3 is made up of 13 amino acids. Germline assignment: CDR1 PRHDT and CDR2 FYEKMQ (reference sequence). The ends were cut back, 3 bases at V and 6 bases at J, with 10 bases in the middle. CDR3 nucleotide sequence: TGTGCCAGCAGCTTGGGAACGATGGATACGCAGTATTTT. Encoded protein: CASSLGTMDTQYF. Full variable domain (remainder filled in from reference TRBV13 and TRBJ2-3): AAGVIQSPRHLIKEKRETATLKCYPIPRHDTVYWYQQGPGQDPQFLISFYEKMQSDKGSIPDRFSAQQFSDYHSELNMSSLELGDSALYFCASSLGTMDTQYFGPGTRLTVL.

This clone has a handful of counts. The V gene is TRBV14, the J gene TRBJ1-5; no clear D. The CDR3 runs 13 residues. V was trimmed by 5 bases and J by 8 bases, leaving 13 bases between them. The germline V gene encodes CDR1 SGHDN and CDR2 FVKESK. The CDR3 protein is CASSLMGGEPQHF. The CDR3, as DNA: TGTGCCAGCAGCTTAATGGGAGGAGAGCCCCAGCATTTT. The variable domain in full, completed from reference TRBV14 and TRBJ1-5, reads EAGVTQFPSHSVIEKGQTVTLRCDPISGHDNLYWYRRVMGKEIKFLLHFVKESKQDESGMPNNRFLAERTGGTYSTLKVQPAELEDSGVYFCASSLMGGEPQHFGDGTRLSIL.

This sequence joins TRBV7-6 and TRBJ2-3, with 8 bases aligning to TRBD1. Looked up from germline, CDR1 is SGHVS and CDR2 is FNYEAQ. J gave up 2 bases and V 4 bases, and 11 bases lay outside the gene matches. The CDR3 runs 17 residues. The CDR3 sequence: CASSSGQGVTPTDTQYF. In nucleotides, the CDR3 is TGTGCCAGCAGCTCAGGACAGGGAGTTACGCCCACAGATACGCAGTATTTT.

This clone was detected a few times. Other DNA sequences in the sample encode the same CDR3. The rearrangement links TRBV7-2 to TRBJ1-1, with a weak D call TRBD1 (6 bases). Trimming removed 1 base from V and 2 bases from J, with 8 bases in between. The germline gives CDR1 SGHTA, CDR2 FQGNSA. The CDR3 length is 14 residues. The CDR3 sequence is CASSLVGGNTEAFF. Here the CDR3 DNA reads TGTGCCAGCAGCTTAGTAGGGGGAAACACTGAAGCTTTCTTT.